Sequencing of this T cell receptor (beta chain) was carried out in a study of blood T cell repertoires in COVID-19. Across the whole study: Acute and convalescent COVID-19 samples came from the United States, Italy and Spain. The analysed material was cDNA or gDNA that came from T cells, B-cell-depleted T cells, or PBMCs.

In the authors' workflow: Estimation of nucleated cell counts was performed using reference gene primer amplification. The assay was immunoSEQ multiplex PCR, and TCRdb's table has in-frame clones only and misses some. The V and J calls and clone size come from that table; D and trimming were worked out from the DNA. The sample carries approximately 180,000 clones, 75% to 80% recorded once. V shed 1 base and J shed 8 bases, with 14 bases lying between them. Germline-derived CDR1 and CDR2 are MGHRA and YSYEKL. This CDR3 is 14 amino acids long. The source material was peripheral blood. The sequence came from a woman aged 70-85 years with acute or convalescent COVID-19. The V and J genes are TRBV4-1 and TRBJ1-1; D not resolved. The CDR3 spells CASSQATGGVEAFF. CDR3 nucleotides: TGCGCCAGCAGCCAAGCGACTGGCGGAGTGGAAGCTTTCTTT.